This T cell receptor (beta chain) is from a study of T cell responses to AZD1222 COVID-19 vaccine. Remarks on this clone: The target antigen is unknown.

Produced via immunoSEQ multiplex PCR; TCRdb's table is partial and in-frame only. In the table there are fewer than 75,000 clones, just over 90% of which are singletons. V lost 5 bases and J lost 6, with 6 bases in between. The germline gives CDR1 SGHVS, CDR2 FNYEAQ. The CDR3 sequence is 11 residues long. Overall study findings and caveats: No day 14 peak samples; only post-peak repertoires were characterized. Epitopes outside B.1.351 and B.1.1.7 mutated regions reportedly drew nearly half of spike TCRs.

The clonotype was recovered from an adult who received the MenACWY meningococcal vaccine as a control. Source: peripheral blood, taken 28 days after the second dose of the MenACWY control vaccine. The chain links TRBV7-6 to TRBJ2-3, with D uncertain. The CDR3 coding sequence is TGTGCCAGCAGCATGGTGGATACGCAGTATTTT. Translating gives CASSMVDTQYF.